This T cell receptor beta chain was sequenced during a study of T cell responses to AZD1222 COVID-19 vaccine. Overall study: Both about-4-week and about-12-week second-dose recipients were combined.

Concerning this clone: Its target is not known.

Profiling relied on immunoSEQ multiplex PCR, and the TCRdb table lists in-frame clones only, not all of them. Seen here are about 87,000 clones, 90% observed once, and the top ten hold 8.4%. This CDR3 is built from 15 residues. Deletions cut 4 bases from V and 4 bases from J, with 14 bases between. Germline-derived CDR1 and CDR2 are SGDLS and YYNGEE. Study-wide findings and caveats: It was only after the peak T cell response that any repertoires were sampled. Nearly half of spike-specific TCRs reportedly go after variant regions that carry no mutations. There were mostly white British donors and more females than males, and clonal diversity was possibly underestimated.

This specimen was peripheral blood, taken on day 0 of AZD1222 vaccination. This clonotype was obtained from an adult in good health. The rearrangement links TRBV9 to TRBJ2-2; D call uncertain. The DNA of the CDR3 is TGTGCCAGCAGCCTCCAGTCGGCCCTCACCGGGGAGCTGTTTTTT. It translates to CASSLQSALTGELFF.